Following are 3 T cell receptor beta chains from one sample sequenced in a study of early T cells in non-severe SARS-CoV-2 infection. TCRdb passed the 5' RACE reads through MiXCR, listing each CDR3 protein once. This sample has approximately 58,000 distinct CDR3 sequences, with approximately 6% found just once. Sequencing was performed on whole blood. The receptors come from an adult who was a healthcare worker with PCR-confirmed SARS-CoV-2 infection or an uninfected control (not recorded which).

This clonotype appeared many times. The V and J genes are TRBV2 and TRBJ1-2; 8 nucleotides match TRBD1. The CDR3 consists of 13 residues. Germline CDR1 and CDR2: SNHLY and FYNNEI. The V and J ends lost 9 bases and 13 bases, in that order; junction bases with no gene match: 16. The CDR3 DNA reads TGTGCCAGTAACGCTGAGGACAGGGCGGCTTCCACCTTC. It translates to CASNAEDRAASTF.

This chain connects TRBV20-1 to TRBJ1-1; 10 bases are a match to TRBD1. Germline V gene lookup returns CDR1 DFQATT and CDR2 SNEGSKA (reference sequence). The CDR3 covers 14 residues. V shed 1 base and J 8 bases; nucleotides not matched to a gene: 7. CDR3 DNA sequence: TGCAGTGCTAGAGTTCCGGGACAGGGGCCGGAAGCTTTCTTT. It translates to CSARVPGQGPEAFF.

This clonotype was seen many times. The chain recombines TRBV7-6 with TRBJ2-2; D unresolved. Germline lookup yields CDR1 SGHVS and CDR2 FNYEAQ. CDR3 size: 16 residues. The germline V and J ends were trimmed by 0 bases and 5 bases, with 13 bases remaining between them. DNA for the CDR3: TGTGCCAGCAGCTTAGCGGTCGGCCGAACAACCGGGGAGCTGTTTTTT. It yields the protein CASSLAVGRTTGELFF.